The table lists the clone carrying this T cell receptor (beta chain) with a few counts. As diagnostic evidence, clinical symptoms, serum thyroxine, TRAb, thyroid ultrasound and orbital computed tomography were relied upon. TCR beta CDR3 amplification used RNA transcripts. HTBI primers served in a first-round RT-PCR, which a second-round multiplex PCR followed. Via MiXCR, TCRdb re-called the multiplex PCR reads, giving one row per CDR3 protein. The sample has some 240,000 distinct CDR3 sequences; around 42% are singletons. The CDR3 runs 14 residues. Germline CDR1 and CDR2: SGHTA and FQGNSA. V lost 1 base and J lost 2, with 9 bases in between. This record comes from a study of Graves' ophthalmopathy and Graves' hyperthyroidism.

The V and J genes are TRBV7-2 and TRBJ2-7, with D tentatively TRBD2 (5 bases). The sequencing sample was made of peripheral blood. The TCR was taken from an adult man with Graves' ophthalmopathy. CDR3 residues: CASSLEAATYEQYF. The CDR3 coding sequence is TGTGCCAGCAGCTTAGAAGCGGCCACCTACGAGCAGTACTTC.